These 29 T cell receptor beta chains came from one sample sequenced in a study of T cell responses to AZD1222 COVID-19 vaccine. Clones were read by immunoSEQ multiplex PCR, and TCRdb kept only the in-frame ones, dropping some. The table lists 110,000 to 150,000 clones, 93% of them singletons. The source was peripheral blood, collected on day 0 of AZD1222 vaccination. Every receptor here comes from an adult in good health.

This sequence joins TRBV28 and TRBJ2-5; TRBD1 might be the D (5 bases). The V end was cut by 5 bases, the J end by 3 bases, with 10 bases between. Germline CDR1 MDHEN, CDR2 SYDVKM. The CDR3 spans 13 residues. CDR3: CASSRAGKETQYF. The DNA of the CDR3 is TGTGCCAGCAGTAGGGCAGGGAAAGAGACCCAGTACTTC.

V and J are TRBV20-1 and TRBJ1-2, with D perhaps TRBD1 (6 bases). Deletions cut 3 bases from V and 4 bases from J, with 18 bases between. CDR1 DFQATT and CDR2 SNEGSKA come from the germline V gene (reference sequence). The CDR3 covers 15 residues. CDR3 residues: CSASERQALTYGYTF. DNA of the CDR3: TGCAGTGCTAGTGAAAGACAGGCGCTAACCTATGGCTACACCTTC.

The chain has TRBV1 and TRBJ1-5. TRBV1 is shown as a pseudogene. CDR3 length: 16 residues. CDR3 sequence: CTSSPRRRTSNQPQHF. The CDR3 DNA reads TGCACCAGCAGCCCAAGGAGGAGGACTAGCAATCAGCCCCAGCATTTT.

The rearrangement uses TRBV5-6 and TRBJ1-4, with D unclear. V lost 4 bases and J lost 6, with 10 bases in between. The CDR3 is made up of 13 amino acids. Germline CDR1 SGHDT, CDR2 YYEEEE. The CDR3: CASSRRNDEKLFF. Written as DNA, the CDR3 is TGTGCCAGCAGCCGCCGCAATGATGAAAAACTGTTTTTT.

The CDR3 sequence: CASKDRGPDGYTF. The DNA for the CDR3 is TGTGCCAGCAAAGACAGGGGGCCAGATGGCTACACCTTC. The rearrangement joins TRBV2 to TRBJ1-2; 10 bases agree with TRBD1. CDR1 is SNHLY, CDR2 FYNNEI, per germline. The junction had 5 bases not matched to a gene; V was cut back by 7 bases and J by 6 bases. The CDR3 consists of 13 residues.

Turning to this clone: The junction differs from germline at one of its ends, possibly a read error. V and J are TRBV28 and TRBJ1-4; D unclear. The CDR3 contains 15 residues. Looked up from germline, CDR1 is MDHEN and CDR2 is SYDVKM. CDR3 loop: CAGSLQTAGGGELFF. CDR3 nucleotide sequence: TGTGCCGGCAGTTTACAAACAGCGGGCGGTGGGGAACTGTTTTTT.

In DNA form, the CDR3 reads TGTGCCTGGAGTCCGTACCGGGGTAGAGACCTCGAGCAGTACTTC. Its translation is CAWSPYRGRDLEQYF. V and J are TRBV30 and TRBJ2-7, with TRBD2 as a possible D gene (5 bases). With 2 bases removed from V and 6 bases from J, the gap between germline ends came to 20 bases. This CDR3 spans 15 amino acids. Germline-derived CDR1 and CDR2 are GTSNPN and SVGIG (reference sequence).

V is TRBV2 and J is TRBJ2-5; D is perhaps TRBD1 (6 bases). This CDR3 region has 13 residues. V was clipped by 6 bases and J by 5 bases, with 13 bases between them. Germline values: CDR1 SNHLY, CDR2 FYNNEI. CDR3 coding DNA: TGTGCCAGCAGGAGCGCAGGGGTGGAGACCCAGTACTTC. It translates to CASRSAGVETQYF.

A single count supports this clone. The chain uses TRBV5-5 and TRBJ1-1; the match to TRBD1 covers 9 bases. CDR1 and CDR2 from the germline V gene are SGHKS and YYEKEE (reference sequence). Unmatched junction bases numbered 12, after V lost 3 bases and J lost 0 bases. The CDR3 covers 18 residues. The CDR3: CASSYRATGGLMNTEAFF. The CDR3, as DNA: TGTGCCAGCAGCTACCGGGCGACAGGGGGGCTAATGAACACTGAAGCTTTCTTT.

V usage is TRBV6-1 and J usage is TRBJ1-6, with D possibly matching TRBD1 (6 bases). The V gene lost 3 bases and the J gene lost 0 bases, with 15 bases spanning the gap. The length of the CDR3 is 18 residues. Per germline, CDR1 MNHNS and CDR2 SASEGT. The CDR3 spells CASSDGTRISSYNSPLHF. The CDR3 DNA sequence: TGTGCCAGCAGTGACGGGACACGGATCAGCTCCTATAATTCACCCCTCCACTTT.

The rearrangement uses TRBV4-1 and TRBJ2-7; D might be TRBD1 (5 bases). CDR1 and CDR2 from the germline V gene are MGHRA and YSYEKL. V shed 3 bases and J shed 6 bases, with 12 bases lying between them. This CDR3 has 13 amino acids. CDR3 amino acids: CASSQGQGGEQYF. CDR3 nucleotide sequence: TGCGCCAGCAGCCAGGGGCAGGGCGGCGAGCAGTACTTC.

The sample holds one count of this clone. The rearrangement uses TRBV5-1 and TRBJ2-5, with D possibly called TRBD1 or TRBD2 (5 bases each). CDR1 is SGHRS, CDR2 YFSETQ, per germline. The CDR3 length is 14 residues. V dropped 2 bases and J dropped 3 bases, with 11 bases sitting between them. CDR3 DNA sequence: TGCGCCAGCAGCTTAGGCCTGGGGGAAGAGACCCAGTACTTC. Its translation: CASSLGLGEETQYF.

The CDR3 loop is CASWEAGTGTGELFF. The CDR3 nucleotides are TGTGCCAGCTGGGAGGCCGGGACAGGGACCGGGGAGCTGTTTTTT. The rearrangement joins TRBV2 to TRBJ2-2, with 9 nucleotides matching TRBD1. CDR1 is SNHLY, CDR2 FYNNEI, per germline. Losses at the gene ends were 8 bases for V and 5 bases for J; bases not matched to a gene: 9. The CDR3 is 15 amino acids.

The chain has TRBV13 and TRBJ1-1; D unclear. The V and J ends lost 1 base and 1 base respectively, with 7 bases between them. The germline V gene encodes CDR1 PRHDT and CDR2 FYEKMQ (reference sequence). CDR3 length: 14 amino acids. CDR3 nucleotides: TGTGCCAGCAGCTTAGCCCAGACGAACACTGAAGCTTTCTTT. Its protein is CASSLAQTNTEAFF.

The rearrangement links TRBV11-3 to TRBJ1-1; no reliable D call. From germline, CDR1 is SGHNT and CDR2 YENEEA. The CDR3 has 15 residues. V lost 5 bases and J lost 5, with 18 bases in between. The CDR3 sequence is CASSPPLIRSTEAFF. The CDR3 nucleotides are TGTGCCAGCAGCCCCCCCCTAATAAGGTCTACTGAAGCTTTCTTT.

The V call is TRBV19, the J call TRBJ1-5; TRBD1 agrees at 7 bases. The germline CDR1 and CDR2 sequences are LNHDA and SQIVND (reference sequence). The V and J ends lost 9 bases and 4 bases, in that order; junction bases with no gene match: 6. The CDR3 spans 13 residues. This CDR3 reads CASTGTVNQPQHF. CDR3 DNA: TGTGCCAGCACCGGGACAGTTAATCAGCCCCAGCATTTT.

This chain links TRBV20-1 with TRBJ2-1; no reliable D call. This CDR3 spans 11 amino acids. CDR1 and CDR2 (germline): DFQATT, SNEGSKA (reference sequence). Deletions cut 2 bases from V and 8 bases from J, with 7 bases between. CDR3: CSARIVDEQFF. As DNA, the CDR3 is TGCAGTGCTAGAATTGTTGATGAGCAGTTCTTC.

V is TRBV4-3 and J is TRBJ2-1, with D possibly being TRBD2 (6 bases). Germline V gene lookup returns CDR1 LGHNA and CDR2 YSLEER. V lost 0 bases to trimming and J lost 15 bases, with 15 bases between them. The CDR3 covers 13 residues. The CDR3 reads CASSQEVETRGFF. The CDR3 region has the DNA TGCGCCAGCAGCCAAGAGGTGGAGACTAGGGGGTTCTTC.

This clone has just a few counts. The rearrangement joins TRBV4-2 to TRBJ2-7, with 10 bases lining up with TRBD2. The CDR3 sequence is 17 residues long. Losses at the gene ends were 0 bases for V and 2 bases for J; bases not matched to a gene: 7. Germline V lookup: CDR1 LGHNA, CDR2 YNFKEQ. The chain's CDR3 is CASSQDFLAGETYEQYF. In DNA, the CDR3 is TGTGCCAGCAGCCAAGATTTCCTAGCGGGGGAAACCTACGAGCAGTACTTC.

This clone was seen just once. The rearrangement uses TRBV3-1 (or the pseudogene TRBV3-2) and TRBJ2-6; the D call may be TRBD1 or TRBD2 (6 bases each). Germline-derived CDR1 and CDR2 are LGHDT and YNNKEL (reference sequence). V lost 5 bases, J lost 8 bases, and 7 bases lay in between. This CDR3 comprises 12 residues. The CDR3 protein is CASSGGPNVLTF. As DNA, the CDR3 is TGTGCCAGCAGCGGGGGGCCCAACGTCCTGACTTTC.

The CDR3 here is CASSFLGAGAGEQPQHF. In DNA, the CDR3 is TGTGCCAGCAGTTTTTTAGGGGCAGGGGCAGGGGAACAGCCCCAGCATTTT. The gene calls are TRBV28 and TRBJ1-5, with a tentative D call TRBD1 (6 bases). V was trimmed by 3 bases and J by 7 bases, leaving 22 bases between them. Looked up from germline, CDR1 is MDHEN and CDR2 is SYDVKM. This CDR3 comprises 17 residues.

The V call is TRBV5-1, the J call TRBJ1-1; unclear D gene. Germline V lookup: CDR1 SGHRS, CDR2 YFSETQ. With 0 bases removed from V and 1 base from J, the gap between germline ends came to 13 bases. This CDR3 comprises 16 residues. Here the CDR3 DNA reads TGCGCCAGCAGCTTGGATGCTGCCTTGCCGAACACTGAAGCTTTCTTT. Amino acid sequence: CASSLDAALPNTEAFF. The whole variable domain, remainder taken from reference TRBV5-1 and TRBJ1-1, is KAGVTQTPRYLIKTRGQQVTLSCSPISGHRSVSWYQQTPGQGLQFLFEYFSETQRNKGNFPGRFSGRQFSNSRSEMNVSTLELGDSALYLCASSLDAALPNTEAFFGQGTRLTVV.

In this sample, this clone turned up a few times. The chain combines TRBV6-4 with TRBJ1-5; D is unresolved. This CDR3 comprises 14 residues. Germline V CDR1 and CDR2: MRHNA, SNTAGT. V shed 4 bases and J shed 6 bases, with 13 bases lying between them. The CDR3 region has the DNA TGTGCCAGCAGTGTTTCCCCGGGCGGTCAGCCCCAGCATTTT. This translates into CASSVSPGGQPQHF.

The chain has TRBV12-3 or TRBV12-4 and TRBJ1-5; 7 bases fit TRBD1. V was pared by 5 bases and J by 6 bases, with 1 base of the junction left unmatched. The CDR3 contains 12 residues. The CDR3 spells CASSTGVQPQHF. The CDR3 DNA reads as TGTGCCAGCAGTACAGGGGTTCAGCCCCAGCATTTT.

This sequence joins TRBV19 and TRBJ2-2, with a possible D match to TRBD2 (7 bases). CDR3 length: 15 residues. Per the germline V gene, CDR1 is LNHDA and CDR2 is SQIVND (reference sequence). Trimming removed 10 bases from V and 5 bases from J, with 20 bases in between. CDR3 sequence reads: CATKRDTLGTGELFF. The CDR3, as DNA: TGTGCCACCAAGCGGGACACCCTGGGGACCGGGGAGCTGTTTTTT.

This rearrangement joins TRBV4-1 to TRBJ1-2; D might be TRBD1 (5 bases). Germline assignment: CDR1 MGHRA and CDR2 YSYEKL. CDR3 length: 14 residues. The germline V and J ends were trimmed by 3 bases and 4 bases, with 12 bases remaining between them. The CDR3 region is CASSHVDSRYGYTF. In DNA form, the CDR3 reads TGCGCCAGCAGCCATGTAGACAGCCGCTATGGCTACACCTTC.

The chain couples TRBV4-1 to TRBJ2-7; D gene unclear. The CDR3 is 14 residues long. Germline V CDR1 and CDR2: MGHRA, YSYEKL. V was pared by 9 bases and J by 4 bases, with 19 bases between. DNA for the CDR3: TGCGCCAGTGGGGAAAATTCCGACACGTACGAGCAGTACTTC. This codes for CASGENSDTYEQYF.

The CDR3: CASSQDQGTEAFF. CDR3 in DNA: TGCGCCAGCAGCCAAGATCAGGGCACTGAAGCTTTCTTT. The rearrangement joins TRBV4-1 to TRBJ1-1; tentative D call: TRBD1 (5 bases). CDR3 length: 13 residues. Looked up from germline, CDR1 is MGHRA and CDR2 is YSYEKL. V lost 0 bases and J lost 4, with 6 bases in between.

This chain links TRBV6-5 with TRBJ1-2; 7 bases are shared with TRBD1. The CDR3 sequence is 15 residues long. CDR1 MNHEY and CDR2 SVGAGI come from the germline V gene. Trimming took 0 bases from V and 3 from J; bases not matched to a gene: 4. For the CDR3, the DNA is TGTGCCAGCAGTTACTCGGGACAGACGTACTATGGCTACACCTTC. Translated: CASSYSGQTYYGYTF.